These 7 T cell receptor beta chains were all obtained from the same sample, sequenced in a study of blood T cell repertoires in COVID-19. Only in-frame clones appear in the TCRdb table, and some are missing; sequencing was by immunoSEQ multiplex PCR. The sample gives 70,000 or so clones, roughly 79% of which show up once; approximately 21% is in the top ten. Sequenced input: peripheral blood. These receptor sequences come from a man between 65 and 85 years old with acute or convalescent COVID-19.

The V call is TRBV4-2, the J call TRBJ2-1; tentative D call: TRBD1 (6 bases). The V end was cut by 0 bases, the J end by 0 bases, with 9 bases between. Germline loops: CDR1 LGHNA, CDR2 YNFKEQ. The CDR3 spans 16 residues. CDR3 region: CASSQDMGASYNEQFF. The CDR3 nucleotides are TGTGCCAGCAGCCAAGATATGGGGGCCTCCTACAATGAGCAGTTCTTC.

This chain uses TRBV24-1 with TRBJ2-1; perhaps TRBD1 as D (6 bases). The CDR3 covers 13 residues. V was clipped by 7 bases and J by 6 bases, with 12 bases between them. Germline assignment: CDR1 KGHDR and CDR2 SFDVKD. The CDR3 DNA follows: TGTGCCACCAGGACAGGTCAATCCAATGAGCAGTTCTTC. Translation: CATRTGQSNEQFF.

J is TRBJ1-2 and V is TRBV29-1, with 7 bases identical to TRBD1. The CDR3 totals 12 residues. The V and J ends lost 6 bases and 0 bases, in that order; junction bases with no gene match: 1. Per germline, CDR1 SQVTM and CDR2 ANQGSEA. The CDR3 DNA sequence: TGCAGCGTAGGGACAGCTAACTATGGCTACACCTTC. It yields the protein CSVGTANYGYTF. Using reference TRBV29-1 and TRBJ1-2 for the parts outside the CDR3, the full variable domain is SAVISQKPSRDICQRGTSLTIQCQVDSQVTMMFWYRQQPGQSLTLIATANQGSEATYESGFVIDKFPISRPNLTFSTLTVSNMSPEDSSIYLCSVGTANYGYTFGSGTRLTVV.

The V and J genes are TRBV5-4 and TRBJ2-5; D is perhaps TRBD1 (5 bases). The CDR3 covers 13 residues. Germline V gene sequence: CDR1 SGHNT, CDR2 YYREEE (reference sequence). V lost 2 bases, J lost 5 bases, and 10 bases lay in between. DNA for the CDR3: TGTGCCAGCAGCTTAAAAGGGGCCGAGACCCAGTACTTC. Translation gives CASSLKGAETQYF.

With regard to this clone: Sequence at one end of the junction differs from germline and may be a read error. The genes are TRBV3-1 (or the pseudogene TRBV3-2) and TRBJ1-1; TRBD1 matches at 9 bases. The CDR3 has 14 residues. The germline CDR1 and CDR2 sequences are LGHDT and YNNKEL (reference sequence). DNA of the CDR3: TGTGCCAGCAGCCGTGGGACAGGGAACGCTGAAGCTTTCTTT. Translated, it gives CASSRGTGNAEAFF.

The V gene is TRBV18, the J gene TRBJ1-1; no reliable D call. With 6 bases removed from V and 2 bases from J, the gap between germline ends came to 10 bases. This CDR3 comprises 13 residues. Looked up from germline, CDR1 is KGHSH and CDR2 is LQKENI. The CDR3 DNA follows: TGTGCCAGCTCCGATCGGGGAAACACTGAAGCTTTCTTT. Protein: CASSDRGNTEAFF.

The V gene is TRBV15, the J gene TRBJ2-1; the match to TRBD1 covers 7 bases. Germline V gives CDR1 LNHNV, CDR2 YYDKDF (reference sequence). J gave up 5 bases and V 6 bases, and 4 bases lay outside the gene matches. The CDR3 is made up of 13 amino acids. This chain's CDR3 is CATRRQGDNEQFF. For the CDR3, the DNA is TGTGCCACCAGGCGGCAGGGGGACAATGAGCAGTTCTTC.